Presented here are 12 T cell receptor beta chains from one specimen sequenced in a study of shared clonotypes between healthy human individuals. Profiled with immunoSEQ multiplex PCR; TCRdb holds only in-frame clones, not every one. The profile shows about 1 million clones, around 75% of them singletons. Material: memory CD4+ T cells sorted from blood. Subset noted: CD45RA-negative fraction. These receptors were collected from a man aged 18 to 30 in good health.

This chain uses TRBV7-9 with TRBJ2-7, with 11 bases lining up with TRBD2. The germline gives CDR1 SEHNR, CDR2 FQNEAQ (reference sequence). With 5 bases clipped from V and 5 bases from J, the junction kept 8 bases outside the gene matches. This CDR3 is 15 amino acids long. The CDR3 sequence: CASSETGLAVHEQYF. The DNA of the CDR3 is TGTGCCAGCAGCGAGACGGGACTAGCGGTGCACGAGCAGTACTTC.

This chain's CDR3 is CAWSVQGQGANTIYF. CDR3 sequence (DNA): TGTGCCTGGAGTGTACAGGGACAGGGGGCGAACACCATATATTTT. The chain combines TRBV30 with TRBJ1-3, with 12 bases lining up with TRBD1. Germline V lookup: CDR1 GTSNPN, CDR2 SVGIG (reference sequence). The CDR3 length is 15 residues. Losses at the gene ends were 0 bases for V and 7 bases for J; bases not matched to a gene: 4.

The chain carries TRBV9 and TRBJ1-1, with TRBD1 matching over 9 bases. The CDR3 runs 15 residues. Germline lookup yields CDR1 SGDLS and CDR2 YYNGEE. The J segment lost 6 bases and the V segment lost 4 bases, leaving 10 bases of the junction unmatched. CDR3 sequence: CASSPEGQGFSEAFF. DNA of the CDR3: TGTGCCAGCAGCCCCGAGGGACAGGGTTTCTCTGAAGCTTTCTTT.

The V and J genes are TRBV23-1 and TRBJ2-7; D ambiguous. TRBV23-1 is an ORF for which the function is uncertain. Deletions cut 7 bases from V and 0 bases from J, with 22 bases between. This CDR3 is built from 17 residues. DNA for the CDR3: TGCGCCAGCACTCGTAGATTAATCGGCCTTCTCTCCTACGAGCAGTACTTC. The encoded protein is CASTRRLIGLLSYEQYF.

The chain employs TRBV6-5 and TRBJ2-7, with D perhaps TRBD1 (5 bases). V lost 6 bases, J lost 5 bases, and 14 bases lay in between. Germline V gene sequence: CDR1 MNHEY, CDR2 SVGAGI. The CDR3 is made up of 13 amino acids. The CDR3 here is CASRSGQLNEQYF. The DNA for the CDR3 is TGTGCCAGCAGATCAGGACAACTAAACGAGCAGTACTTC.

Concerning this clone: Compared with germline, one end of the junction differs, possibly owing to a read error. The CDR3 reads CASSLLAGAYSEQFF. For the CDR3, the DNA is TGTGCCAGCAGCCTACTAGCGGGAGCGTACAGTGAGCAGTTCTTC. J is TRBJ2-1 and V is TRBV7-6, with 11 bases identical to TRBD2. Germline assignment: CDR1 SGHVS and CDR2 FNYEAQ. The CDR3 spans 15 residues. Full variable domain (rest looked up from reference TRBV7-6 and TRBJ2-1): GAGVSQSPRYKVTKRGQDVALRCDPISGHVSLYWYRQALGQGPEFLTYFNYEAQQDKSGLPNDRFSAERPEGSISTLTIQRTEQRDSAMYRCASSLLAGAYSEQFFGPGTRLTVL.

The chain has TRBV10-1 and TRBJ2-5; maybe TRBD1 (5 bases). The V gene lost 4 bases and the J gene lost 3 bases, with 9 bases spanning the gap. This CDR3 contains 13 residues. Germline assignment: CDR1 WNHNN and CDR2 SYGVQD (reference sequence). The CDR3 spells CASSVTAKETQYF. The CDR3 DNA is TGCGCCAGCAGTGTGACAGCAAAAGAGACCCAGTACTTC.

In the case of this clone: No conserved phenylalanine or tryptophan is present at the end of the CDR3, so a read error is the likely explanation. It is unclear where the CDR3 begins or ends on the DNA, so no DNA is shown, and the CDR3 is as TCRdb lists it. The V and J genes are TRBV27 and TRBJ1-2; TRBD1, the D gene given by the table, was not confirmed from the DNA. Ends included, the CDR3 has 10 residues. The germline CDR1 and CDR2 sequences are MNHEY and SMNVEV (reference sequence). The CDR3 here is CASSSSITSP.

The chain combines TRBV7-9 with TRBJ2-3; D may be TRBD2 (5 bases). The germline gives CDR1 SEHNR, CDR2 FQNEAQ (reference sequence). V lost 5 bases, J lost 7 bases, and 10 bases lay in between. CDR3 size: 12 residues. CDR3 in amino acids: CASSIEGYTQYF. CDR3 coding DNA: TGTGCCAGCAGCATAGAGGGCTATACGCAGTATTTT.

This chain links TRBV5-4 with TRBJ1-2; the D is unclear. Trimming stripped 0 bases from V and 4 bases from J, with 10 bases between. This CDR3 comprises 14 residues. CDR1 SGHNT and CDR2 YYREEE come from the germline V gene (reference sequence). For the CDR3, the DNA is TGTGCCAGCAGCTTGGGGGTGGGTGCCTATGGCTACACCTTC. It specifies CASSLGVGAYGYTF.

The V call is TRBV6-6, the J call TRBJ2-7, with 7 bases fitting TRBD2. Germline lookup yields CDR1 MNHNY and CDR2 SVGAGI (reference sequence). The CDR3 sequence is 16 residues long. The trim removed 5 bases at V and 4 bases at J, leaving 14 bases unmatched. The CDR3 DNA reads TGTGCCAGCAGTCCCGGGGGGATATCCCCCGCTTACGAGCAGTACTTC. It translates to CASSPGGISPAYEQYF.

A note on this clone: Other DNA sequences in the sample encode the same CDR3. The chain carries TRBV5-1 and TRBJ1-2; D is undetermined. The CDR3 sequence is 12 residues long. CDR1 is SGHRS and CDR2 is YFSETQ in the germline V gene. V was shortened by 0 bases and J by 5 bases, with 5 bases between the two germline ends. DNA of the CDR3: TGCGCCAGCAGCTTGGCCGGATATGGCTACACCTTC. It codes for CASSLAGYGYTF.